This TCR beta chain was identified during a study of blood T cell repertoires in COVID-19. Background on the study: T cells, B-cell-depleted T cells, or PBMCs provided the cDNA or gDNA that served as material.

Germline V gene sequence: CDR1 SGHRS, CDR2 YFSETQ. Unmatched junction bases numbered 8, after V lost 1 base and J lost 6 bases. CDR3 length: 15 residues. Sequencing used immunoSEQ multiplex PCR; TCRdb keeps in-frame clones, though not all of them. The data show about 29,000 clones, 80% to 90% seen once. J is TRBJ2-7 and V is TRBV5-1; TRBD1 aligns across 9 bases. The sequenced sample consisted of peripheral blood. The clonotype originates from a human donor in a cohort sampled during active COVID-19. The CDR3 protein is CASSLRLDRGGEQYF. Written as DNA, the CDR3 is TGCGCCAGCAGCTTGCGCCTAGACAGGGGGGGCGAGCAGTACTTC. Together with reference TRBV5-1 and TRBJ2-7, the CDR3 gives the full variable domain: KAGVTQTPRYLIKTRGQQVTLSCSPISGHRSVSWYQQTPGQGLQFLFEYFSETQRNKGNFPGRFSGRQFSNSRSEMNVSTLELGDSALYLCASSLRLDRGGEQYFGPGTRLTVT.